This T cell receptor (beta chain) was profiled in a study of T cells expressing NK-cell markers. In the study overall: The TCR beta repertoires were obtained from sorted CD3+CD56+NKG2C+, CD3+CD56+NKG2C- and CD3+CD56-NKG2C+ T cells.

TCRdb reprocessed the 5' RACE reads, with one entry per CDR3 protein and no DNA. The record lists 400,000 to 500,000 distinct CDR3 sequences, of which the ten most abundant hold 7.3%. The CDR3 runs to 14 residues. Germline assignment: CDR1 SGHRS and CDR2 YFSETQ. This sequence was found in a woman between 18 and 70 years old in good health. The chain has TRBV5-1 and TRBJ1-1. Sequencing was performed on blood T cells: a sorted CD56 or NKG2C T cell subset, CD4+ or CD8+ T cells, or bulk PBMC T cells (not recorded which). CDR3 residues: CASSLDRVRTEAFF.